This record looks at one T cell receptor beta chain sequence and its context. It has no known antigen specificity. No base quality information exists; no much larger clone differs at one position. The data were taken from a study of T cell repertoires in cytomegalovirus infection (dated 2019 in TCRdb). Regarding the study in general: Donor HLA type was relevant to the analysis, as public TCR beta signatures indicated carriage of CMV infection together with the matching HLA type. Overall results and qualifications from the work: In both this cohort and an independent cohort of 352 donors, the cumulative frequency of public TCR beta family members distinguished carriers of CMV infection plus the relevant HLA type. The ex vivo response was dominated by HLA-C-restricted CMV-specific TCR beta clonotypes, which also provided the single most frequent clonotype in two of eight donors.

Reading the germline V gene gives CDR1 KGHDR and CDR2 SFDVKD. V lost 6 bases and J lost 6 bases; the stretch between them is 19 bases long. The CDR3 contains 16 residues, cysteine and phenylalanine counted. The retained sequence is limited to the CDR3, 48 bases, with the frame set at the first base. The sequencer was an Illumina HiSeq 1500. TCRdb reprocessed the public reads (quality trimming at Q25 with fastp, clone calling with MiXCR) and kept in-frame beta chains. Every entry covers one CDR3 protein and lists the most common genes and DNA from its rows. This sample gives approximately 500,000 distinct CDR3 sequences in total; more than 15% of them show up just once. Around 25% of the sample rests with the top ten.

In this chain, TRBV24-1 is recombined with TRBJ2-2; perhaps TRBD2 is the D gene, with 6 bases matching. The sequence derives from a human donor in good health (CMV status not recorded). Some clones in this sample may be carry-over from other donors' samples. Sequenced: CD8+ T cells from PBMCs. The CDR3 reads CATSSYSGKEAGELFF. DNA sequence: TGTGCCACCAGTTCTTATAGCGGCAAAGAAGCCGGGGAGCTGTTTTTT.